This T cell receptor beta chain was captured in a study of cytomegalovirus exposure and HLA in healthy donors. General observations from the study: Roughly 170 TCR beta chains were listed as cytomegalovirus-associated. Sequencing probably produced one cluster of sequence variants that were highly shared. Usually a TCR sequence was rare, but some public TCRs were found in many donors. In an earlier analysis, in some 600 donors, most V segments appeared productive either ~87% or ~30% of the time.

PCR primers comprised 60 Vbeta and 13 Jbeta primers. Clones were read by immunoSEQ multiplex PCR, and TCRdb kept only the in-frame ones, dropping some. The sample has 150,000 to 200,000 clones, roughly 87% seen once; the top ten hold more than 0.2%. The CDR3 extends over 15 amino acids. Germline V lookup: CDR1 MGHRA, CDR2 YSYEKL. V dropped 4 bases and J dropped 5; count of bases not matched to a gene: 5. A word on this clone: The target antigen is unknown.

Specimen: PBMCs. The origin of this receptor is a girl under three years old in good health and CMV-seronegative. The gene calls are TRBV4-1 and TRBJ2-1; TRBD2 matches 10 bases. The CDR3 region has the DNA TGCGCCAGCAGCCCTTCTAGCGGGGGTGACAATGAGCAGTTCTTC. Translating it yields CASSPSSGGDNEQFF.